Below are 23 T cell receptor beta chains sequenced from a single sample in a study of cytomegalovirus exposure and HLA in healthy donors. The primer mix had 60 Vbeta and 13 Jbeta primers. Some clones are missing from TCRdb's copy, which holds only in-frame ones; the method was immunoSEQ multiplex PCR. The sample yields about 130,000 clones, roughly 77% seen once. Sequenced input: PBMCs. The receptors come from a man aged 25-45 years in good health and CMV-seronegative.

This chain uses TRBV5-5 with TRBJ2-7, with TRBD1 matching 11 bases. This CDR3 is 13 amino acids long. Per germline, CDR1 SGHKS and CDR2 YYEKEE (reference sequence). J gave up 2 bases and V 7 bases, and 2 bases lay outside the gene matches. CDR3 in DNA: TGTGCCAGCGGGGGACAGGGGGCCTACGAGCAGTACTTC. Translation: CASGGQGAYEQYF.

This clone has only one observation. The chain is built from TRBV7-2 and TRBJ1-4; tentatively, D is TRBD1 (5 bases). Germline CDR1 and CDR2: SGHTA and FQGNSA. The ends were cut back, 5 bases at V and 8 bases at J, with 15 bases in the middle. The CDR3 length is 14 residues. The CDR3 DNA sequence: TGTGCCAGCAGCACCCGGACGGAGGGGGAAAAACTGTTTTTT. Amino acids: CASSTRTEGEKLFF.

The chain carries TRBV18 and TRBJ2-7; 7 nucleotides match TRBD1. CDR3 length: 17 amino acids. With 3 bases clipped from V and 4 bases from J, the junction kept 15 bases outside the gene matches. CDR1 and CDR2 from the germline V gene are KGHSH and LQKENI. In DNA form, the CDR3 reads TGTGCCAGCTCACCGCCTCCTTGGGGGACAGATATTTACGAGCAGTACTTC. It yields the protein CASSPPPWGTDIYEQYF.

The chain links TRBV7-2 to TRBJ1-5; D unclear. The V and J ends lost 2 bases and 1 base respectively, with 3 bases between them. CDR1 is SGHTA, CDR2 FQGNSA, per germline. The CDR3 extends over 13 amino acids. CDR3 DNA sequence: TGTGCCAGCAGCTTACGGAGCAATCAGCCCCAGCATTTT. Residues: CASSLRSNQPQHF.

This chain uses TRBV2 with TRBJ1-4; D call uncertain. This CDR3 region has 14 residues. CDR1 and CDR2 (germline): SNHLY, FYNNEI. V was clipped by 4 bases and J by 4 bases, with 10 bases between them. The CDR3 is CASSAREGNEKLFF. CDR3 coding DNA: TGTGCCAGCAGTGCGAGGGAAGGTAATGAAAAACTGTTTTTT.

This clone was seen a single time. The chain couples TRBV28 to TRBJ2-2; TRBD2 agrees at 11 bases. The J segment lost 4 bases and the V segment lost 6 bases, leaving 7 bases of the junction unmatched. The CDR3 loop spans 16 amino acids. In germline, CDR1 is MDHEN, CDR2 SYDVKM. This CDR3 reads CASSTSGGPLTGELFF. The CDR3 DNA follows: TGTGCCAGCAGCACTAGCGGGGGTCCCCTCACCGGGGAGCTGTTTTTT.

The CDR3 DNA reads as TGTGCCTGGAGTGTCGGGACCTACGAGCAGTACTTC. It specifies CAWSVGTYEQYF. The rearrangement uses TRBV30 and TRBJ2-7, with D maybe TRBD2 (5 bases). V was pared by 0 bases and J by 2 bases, with 5 bases between. Germline V lookup: CDR1 GTSNPN, CDR2 SVGIG (reference sequence). This CDR3 spans 12 amino acids.

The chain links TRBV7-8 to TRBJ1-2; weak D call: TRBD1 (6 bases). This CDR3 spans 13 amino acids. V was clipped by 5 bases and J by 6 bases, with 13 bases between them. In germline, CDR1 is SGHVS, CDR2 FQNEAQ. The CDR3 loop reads CASSLGTRDGYTF. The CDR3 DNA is TGTGCCAGCAGCCTCGGGACACGAGATGGCTACACCTTC. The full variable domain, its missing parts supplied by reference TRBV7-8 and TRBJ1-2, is GAGVSQSPRYKVAKRGQDVALRCDPISGHVSLFWYQQALGQGPEFLTYFQNEAQLDKSGLPSDRFFAERPEGSVSTLKIQRTQQEDSAVYLCASSLGTRDGYTFGSGTRLTVV.

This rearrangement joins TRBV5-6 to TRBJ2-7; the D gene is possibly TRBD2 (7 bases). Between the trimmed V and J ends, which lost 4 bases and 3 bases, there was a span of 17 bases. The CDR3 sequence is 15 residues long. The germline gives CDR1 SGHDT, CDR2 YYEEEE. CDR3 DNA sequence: TGTGCCAGCAGCGGGGTAAGCGGGACAAACTACGAGCAGTACTTC. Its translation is CASSGVSGTNYEQYF. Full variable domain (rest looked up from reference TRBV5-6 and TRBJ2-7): DAGVTQSPTHLIKTRGQQVTLRCSPKSGHDTVSWYQQALGQGPQFIFQYYEEEERQRGNFPDRFSGHQFPNYSSELNVNALLLGDSALYLCASSGVSGTNYEQYFGPGTRLTVT.

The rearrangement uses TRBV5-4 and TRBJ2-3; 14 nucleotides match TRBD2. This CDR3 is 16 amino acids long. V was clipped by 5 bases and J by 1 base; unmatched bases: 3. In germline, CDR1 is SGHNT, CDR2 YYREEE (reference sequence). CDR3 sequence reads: CASSSGLAGGTDTQYF. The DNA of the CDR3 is TGTGCCAGCAGTTCGGGACTAGCGGGGGGCACAGATACGCAGTATTTT. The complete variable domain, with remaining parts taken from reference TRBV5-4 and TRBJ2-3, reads ETGVTQSPTHLIKTRGQQVTLRCSSQSGHNTVSWYQQALGQGPQFIFQYYREEENGRGNFPPRFSGLQFPNYSSELNVNALELDDSALYLCASSSGLAGGTDTQYFGPGTRLTVL.

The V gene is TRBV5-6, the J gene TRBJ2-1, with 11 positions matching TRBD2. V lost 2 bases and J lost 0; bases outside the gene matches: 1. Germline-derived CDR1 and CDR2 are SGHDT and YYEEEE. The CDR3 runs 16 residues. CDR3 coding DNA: TGTGCCAGCAGCTTCACTAGCGGGAGCTCCTACAATGAGCAGTTCTTC. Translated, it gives CASSFTSGSSYNEQFF. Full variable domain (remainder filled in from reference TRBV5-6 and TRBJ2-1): DAGVTQSPTHLIKTRGQQVTLRCSPKSGHDTVSWYQQALGQGPQFIFQYYEEEERQRGNFPDRFSGHQFPNYSSELNVNALLLGDSALYLCASSFTSGSSYNEQFFGPGTRLTVL.

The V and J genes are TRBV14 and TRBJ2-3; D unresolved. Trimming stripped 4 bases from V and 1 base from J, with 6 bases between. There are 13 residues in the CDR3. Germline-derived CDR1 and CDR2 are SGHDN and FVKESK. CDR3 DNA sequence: TGTGCCAGCAGCCCTACTGGCACAGATACGCAGTATTTT. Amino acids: CASSPTGTDTQYF.

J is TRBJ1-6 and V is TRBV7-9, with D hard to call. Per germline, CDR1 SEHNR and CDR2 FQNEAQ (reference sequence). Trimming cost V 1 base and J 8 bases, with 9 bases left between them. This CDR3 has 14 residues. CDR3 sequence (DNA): TGTGCCAGCAGCTTAGTCCGTCGGGATTCACCCCTCCACTTT. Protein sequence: CASSLVRRDSPLHF.

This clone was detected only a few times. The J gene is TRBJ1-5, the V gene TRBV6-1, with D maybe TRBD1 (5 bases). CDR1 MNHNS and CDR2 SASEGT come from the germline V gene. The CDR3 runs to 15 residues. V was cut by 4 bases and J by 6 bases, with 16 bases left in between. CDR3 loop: CASSGGSLRGQPQHF. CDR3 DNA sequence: TGTGCCAGCAGTGGGGGCAGTCTGAGAGGTCAGCCCCAGCATTTT.

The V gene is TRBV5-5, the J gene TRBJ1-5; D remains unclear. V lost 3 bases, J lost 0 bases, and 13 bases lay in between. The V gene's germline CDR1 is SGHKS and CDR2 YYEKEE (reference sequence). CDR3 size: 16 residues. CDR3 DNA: TGTGCCAGCAGCTCCGGGATAACCTATAGCAATCAGCCCCAGCATTTT. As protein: CASSSGITYSNQPQHF.

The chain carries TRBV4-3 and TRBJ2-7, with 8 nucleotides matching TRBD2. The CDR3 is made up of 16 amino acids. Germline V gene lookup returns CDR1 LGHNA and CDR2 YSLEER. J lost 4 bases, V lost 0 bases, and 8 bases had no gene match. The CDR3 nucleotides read TGCGCCAGCAGCCAAGATATCACGGGAGGGCCTTACGAGCAGTACTTC. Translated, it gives CASSQDITGGPYEQYF.

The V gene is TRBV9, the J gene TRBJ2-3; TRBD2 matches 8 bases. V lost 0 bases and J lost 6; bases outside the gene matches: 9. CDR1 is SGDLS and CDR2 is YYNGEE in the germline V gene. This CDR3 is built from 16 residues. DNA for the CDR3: TGTGCCAGCAGCGTAGGATCCCCCCGCGGGGGGGATACGCAGTATTTT. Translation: CASSVGSPRGGDTQYF.

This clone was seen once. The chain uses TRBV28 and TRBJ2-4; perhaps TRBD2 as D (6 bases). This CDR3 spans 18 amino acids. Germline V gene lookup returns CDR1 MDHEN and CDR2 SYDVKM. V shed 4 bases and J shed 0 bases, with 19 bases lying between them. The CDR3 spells CASSWPGLPKLAKNIQYF. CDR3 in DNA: TGTGCCAGCAGTTGGCCGGGACTGCCAAAACTAGCCAAAAACATTCAGTACTTC. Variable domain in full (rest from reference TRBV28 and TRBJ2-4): DVKVTQSSRYLVKRTGEKVFLECVQDMDHENMFWYRQDPGLGLRLIYFSYDVKMKEKGDIPEGYSVSREKKERFSLILESASTNQTSMYLCASSWPGLPKLAKNIQYFGAGTRLSVL.

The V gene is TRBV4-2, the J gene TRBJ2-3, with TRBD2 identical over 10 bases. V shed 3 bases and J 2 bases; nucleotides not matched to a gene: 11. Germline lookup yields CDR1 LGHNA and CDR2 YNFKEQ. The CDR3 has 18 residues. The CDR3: CASSQLKASGGDTDTQYF. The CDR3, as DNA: TGTGCCAGCAGCCAGTTGAAGGCGAGCGGGGGGGACACAGATACGCAGTATTTT.

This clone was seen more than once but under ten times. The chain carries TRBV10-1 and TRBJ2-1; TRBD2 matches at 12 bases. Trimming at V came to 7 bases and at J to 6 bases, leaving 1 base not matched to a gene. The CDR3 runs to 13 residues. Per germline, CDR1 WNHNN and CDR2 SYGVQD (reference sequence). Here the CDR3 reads CASKTSGSNEQFF. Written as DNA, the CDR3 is TGCGCCAGCAAGACTAGCGGGAGCAATGAGCAGTTCTTC.

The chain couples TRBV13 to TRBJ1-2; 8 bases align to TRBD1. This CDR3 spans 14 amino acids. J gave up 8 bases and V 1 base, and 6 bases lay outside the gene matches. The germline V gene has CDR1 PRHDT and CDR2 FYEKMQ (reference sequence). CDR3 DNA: TGTGCCAGCAGCTTAGTCCAGGGGGCAAGGGGCTACACCTTC. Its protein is CASSLVQGARGYTF.

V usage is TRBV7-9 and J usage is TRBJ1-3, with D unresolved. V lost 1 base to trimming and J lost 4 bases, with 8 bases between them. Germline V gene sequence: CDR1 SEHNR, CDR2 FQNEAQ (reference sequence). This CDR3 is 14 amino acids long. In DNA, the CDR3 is TGTGCCAGCAGCTTAGACATGTCCGGAAACACCATATATTTT. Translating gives CASSLDMSGNTIYF.

The CDR3 DNA reads as TGTGCCAGCAGCTTGCTAGCGGGAGGATCCGGGGAGCTGTTTTTT. As protein: CASSLLAGGSGELFF. The rearrangement joins TRBV7-2 to TRBJ2-2; 11 nucleotides match TRBD2. Germline-derived CDR1 and CDR2 are SGHTA and FQGNSA. With 3 bases clipped from V and 6 bases from J, the junction kept 3 bases outside the gene matches. This CDR3 contains 15 residues.